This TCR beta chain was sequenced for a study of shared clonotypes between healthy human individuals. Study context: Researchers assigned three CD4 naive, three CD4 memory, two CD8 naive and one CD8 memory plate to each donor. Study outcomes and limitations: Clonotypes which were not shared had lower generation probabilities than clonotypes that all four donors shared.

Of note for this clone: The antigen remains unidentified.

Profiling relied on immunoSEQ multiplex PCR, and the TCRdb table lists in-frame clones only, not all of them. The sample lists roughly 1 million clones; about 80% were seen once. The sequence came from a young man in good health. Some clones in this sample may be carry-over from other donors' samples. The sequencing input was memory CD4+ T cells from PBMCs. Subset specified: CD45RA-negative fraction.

In nucleotides, the CDR3 is TGTGCCAGCTCACCACCACTAGCCGGTAATGAGCAGTTCTTC. It is translated as CASSPPLAGNEQFF. The rearrangement joins TRBV18 to TRBJ2-1; TRBD2 might be the D (6 bases). Germline lookup yields CDR1 KGHSH and CDR2 LQKENI. V was shortened by 0 bases and J by 7 bases, with 10 bases between the two germline ends. The CDR3 runs to 14 residues.